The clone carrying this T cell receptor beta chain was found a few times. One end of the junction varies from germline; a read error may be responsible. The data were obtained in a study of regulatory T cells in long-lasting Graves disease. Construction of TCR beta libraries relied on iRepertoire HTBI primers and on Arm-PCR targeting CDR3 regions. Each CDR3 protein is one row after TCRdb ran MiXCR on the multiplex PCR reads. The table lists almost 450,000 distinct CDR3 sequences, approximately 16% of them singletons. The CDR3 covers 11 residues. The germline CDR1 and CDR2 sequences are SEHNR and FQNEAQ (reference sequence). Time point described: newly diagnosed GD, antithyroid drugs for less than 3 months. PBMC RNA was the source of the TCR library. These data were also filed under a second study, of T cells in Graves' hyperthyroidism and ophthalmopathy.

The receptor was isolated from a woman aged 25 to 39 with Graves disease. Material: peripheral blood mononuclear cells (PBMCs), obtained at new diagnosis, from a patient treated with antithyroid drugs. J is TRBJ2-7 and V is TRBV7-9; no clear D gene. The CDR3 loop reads CASGFESEQYF. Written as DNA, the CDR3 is TGTGCCAGCGGCTTCGAGTCCGAGCAGTACTTC.